These 3 T cell receptor beta chains came from one sample sequenced in a study of T cells in Graves' hyperthyroidism and ophthalmopathy (dated by TCRdb to between 2017 and 2020). Libraries were prepared through multiplex PCR. The run used an Illumina HiSeq 2000. TCR beta CDR3 regions were amplified from RNA transcripts. For the first round of RT-PCR on the TCR CDR3, the HTBI primer set was used together with the Qiagen OneStep RT-PCR kit. The raw public data were reprocessed by TCRdb itself: fastp quality trimming at Q25, MiXCR clonotype calling, in-frame beta chains only. A single entry per CDR3 protein holds the most common genes and DNA from its merged rows. The sample has a few hundred thousand distinct CDR3 sequences on record, roughly 14% of them singletons. Together, the top ten hold about 19% of the sample. The sequenced sample consisted of blood. Receptors originate from a woman in her 30s with Graves' ophthalmopathy.

This clonotype appeared many times. The chain recombines TRBV7-9 with TRBJ2-2; D is unresolved. The V and J ends lost 4 bases and 0 bases respectively, with 9 bases between them. The CDR3 sequence is 15 residues long. CDR1 is SEHNR, CDR2 FQNEAQ, per germline (reference sequence). This CDR3 is CASSSSSPNTGELFF. For the CDR3, the DNA is TGTGCCAGCAGCTCAAGTTCCCCGAACACCGGGGAGCTGTTTTTT.

V gene TRBV10-2 combines with J gene TRBJ2-7, with D possibly being TRBD2 (5 bases). The CDR3 is 14 amino acids. V shed 7 bases and J shed 1 base, with 14 bases lying between them. The germline CDR1 and CDR2 sequences are WSHSY and SAAADI. This CDR3 is CASTKTTDSYEQYF. The CDR3 nucleotides read TGCGCCAGCACGAAGACTACAGATTCCTACGAGCAGTACTTC.

There are a few counts of this clonotype. The rearrangement uses TRBV28 and TRBJ1-5; no clear D gene. This CDR3 is 14 amino acids long. Trimming pared 5 bases from V and 0 bases from J, leaving 8 bases between. Germline values: CDR1 MDHEN, CDR2 SYDVKM. The CDR3 nucleotides are TGTGCCAGCAGTCGAAGAGATAGCAATCAGCCCCAGCATTTT. Translated, it gives CASSRRDSNQPQHF.